Listed here are 32 T cell receptor beta chains from one sample, sequenced in a study of blood T cell repertoires in COVID-19. The method was immunoSEQ multiplex PCR; TCRdb's version includes in-frame clones alone and lacks a portion of them. The sample lists 46,000 or so clones; approximately 88% were seen once. Sequenced material: peripheral blood. These receptors were taken from a man aged 50 to 60 with acute or convalescent COVID-19.

This chain uses TRBV4-3 with TRBJ2-2; 7 positions agree with TRBD2. Germline V gene data show CDR1 as LGHNA and CDR2 as YSLEER. Unmatched junction bases numbered 7, after V lost 6 bases and J lost 3 bases. The CDR3 consists of 15 residues. The CDR3 nucleotides are TGCGCCAGCAGTCGGGATCTAGCGGACACCGGGGAGCTGTTTTTT. Translation: CASSRDLADTGELFF.

The rearrangement links TRBV25-1 to TRBJ1-6; 10 bases match TRBD1. This CDR3 is 18 amino acids long. CDR1 MGHDK and CDR2 SYGVNS come from the germline V gene. The junction had 17 bases not matched to a gene; V was cut back by 6 bases and J by 9 bases. This CDR3 reads CASSTGTGAFRAVSPLHF. In DNA, the CDR3 is TGTGCCAGCAGCACCGGGACAGGGGCCTTCAGGGCAGTTTCACCCCTCCACTTT.

The rearrangement links TRBV11-2 to TRBJ1-3; 8 positions agree with TRBD1. The CDR3 extends over 17 amino acids. The germline V gene encodes CDR1 SGHAT and CDR2 FQNNGV. The V segment lost 4 bases and the J segment 0 bases; nucleotides outside the gene matches: 8. In nucleotides, the CDR3 is TGTGCCAGCAGCTCCCCTAAAACAGGGGGCTCTGGAAACACCATATATTTT. This translates into CASSSPKTGGSGNTIYF. The complete variable domain, with remaining parts taken from reference TRBV11-2 and TRBJ1-3, reads EAGVAQSPRYKIIEKRQSVAFWCNPISGHATLYWYQQILGQGPKLLIQFQNNGVVDDSQLPKDRFSAERLKGVDSTLKIQPAKLEDSAVYLCASSSPKTGGSGNTIYFGEGSWLTVV.

This clone is a singleton in its sample. This chain links TRBV28 with TRBJ1-6, with D hard to call. The germline V gene has CDR1 MDHEN and CDR2 SYDVKM. Trimming took off 7 bases at V and 13 bases at J, with 14 bases between the two ends. The CDR3 extends over 12 amino acids. CDR3 sequence: CASTSGPVPLHF. The CDR3 DNA reads TGTGCCAGCACAAGTGGTCCAGTGCCCCTCCACTTT. The variable domain in full, completed from reference TRBV28 and TRBJ1-6, reads DVKVTQSSRYLVKRTGEKVFLECVQDMDHENMFWYRQDPGLGLRLIYFSYDVKMKEKGDIPEGYSVSREKKERFSLILESASTNQTSMYLCASTSGPVPLHFGNGTRLTVT.

The genes are TRBV5-1 and TRBJ1-1; no definite D call. Trimming left V 3 bases short and J 1 base short, with 13 bases between. Germline CDR1 SGHRS, CDR2 YFSETQ. The CDR3 runs 15 residues. The DNA for the CDR3 is TGCGCCAGCAGCTCCGACATGGCTTGGAACACTGAAGCTTTCTTT. Amino acid sequence: CASSSDMAWNTEAFF. The variable domain in full, completed from reference TRBV5-1 and TRBJ1-1, reads KAGVTQTPRYLIKTRGQQVTLSCSPISGHRSVSWYQQTPGQGLQFLFEYFSETQRNKGNFPGRFSGRQFSNSRSEMNVSTLELGDSALYLCASSSDMAWNTEAFFGQGTRLTVV.

The chain employs TRBV4-2 and TRBJ1-2; D unresolved. Per the germline V gene, CDR1 is LGHNA and CDR2 is YNFKEQ. This CDR3 has 15 residues. The germline V and J ends were trimmed by 0 bases and 2 bases, with 10 bases remaining between them. For the CDR3, the DNA is TGTGCCAGCAGCCAAGATCCCAGTCCCAACTATGGCTACACCTTC. Translated, it gives CASSQDPSPNYGYTF.

The rearrangement links TRBV28 to TRBJ1-4; D is perhaps TRBD1 (6 bases). V was trimmed by 5 bases and J by 10 bases, leaving 17 bases between them. Germline V gene data show CDR1 as MDHEN and CDR2 as SYDVKM. This CDR3 region has 14 residues. The CDR3 DNA reads TGTGCCAGCAGTACCTCAGGGGTTTATGGAAAACTGTTTTTT. Translated, it gives CASSTSGVYGKLFF.

This chain links TRBV24-1 with TRBJ1-4; TRBD1 is a possible D gene (5 bases). The germline V and J ends were trimmed by 4 bases and 3 bases, with 11 bases remaining between them. The germline V gene encodes CDR1 KGHDR and CDR2 SFDVKD. The CDR3 loop spans 15 amino acids. The CDR3 reads CATSDPRGPNEKLFF. CDR3 sequence (DNA): TGTGCCACCAGTGACCCAAGGGGCCCTAATGAAAAACTGTTTTTT.

This clone was counted a few times. V is TRBV7-9 and J is TRBJ2-1; 11 bases are a match to TRBD2. The CDR3 loop spans 15 amino acids. The trim removed 4 bases at V and 2 bases at J, leaving 1 base unmatched. Germline values: CDR1 SEHNR, CDR2 FQNEAQ (reference sequence). CDR3 residues: CASSSGLAAYNEQFF. The CDR3 nucleotides are TGTGCCAGCAGCTCGGGACTAGCGGCCTACAATGAGCAGTTCTTC.

V gene TRBV10-1 combines with J gene TRBJ2-1; 15 bases match TRBD2. V shed 11 bases, J shed 13 bases, and the junction held 30 bases outside the gene matches. Germline CDR1 and CDR2: WNHNN and SYGVQD (reference sequence). This CDR3 contains 20 residues. The CDR3 DNA follows: TGCGCCGGCTACCAGCATGGACTAGCGGGGGGGCCTCTGGTGTGGGGGACCCAGTTCTTC. Translated: CAGYQHGLAGGPLVWGTQFF.

CDR3 in amino acids: CASSPGHQNYGYTF. The CDR3 region has the DNA TGTGCCAGCAGCCCCGGACACCAAAACTATGGCTACACCTTC. The V gene is TRBV7-3, the J gene TRBJ1-2, with a possible D match to TRBD1 (5 bases). The CDR3 length is 14 residues. CDR1 and CDR2 (germline): SGHTA, FQGTGA. Trimming left V 5 bases short and J 2 bases short, with 12 bases between.

This rearrangement joins TRBV9 to TRBJ2-3, with D possibly TRBD2 on 7 matching bases. Germline-derived CDR1 and CDR2 are SGDLS and YYNGEE. CDR3 length: 16 residues. V lost 0 bases to trimming and J lost 1 base, with 12 bases between them. CDR3 sequence reads: CASSVAGGLRTDTQYF. As DNA, the CDR3 is TGTGCCAGCAGCGTAGCCGGGGGGCTCCGCACAGATACGCAGTATTTT.

The gene calls are TRBV5-1 and TRBJ2-1, with 7 bases aligning to TRBD1. The CDR3 contains 14 residues. V dropped 5 bases and J dropped 9; count of bases not matched to a gene: 11. CDR1 SGHRS and CDR2 YFSETQ come from the germline V gene. Here the CDR3 reads CASRTGAGAGEQFF. The CDR3 DNA sequence: TGCGCCAGCAGAACAGGGGCGGGCGCAGGTGAGCAGTTCTTC.

The chain joins TRBV2 to TRBJ2-1; tentative D call: TRBD1 (5 bases). Germline values: CDR1 SNHLY, CDR2 FYNNEI. V lost 4 bases and J 3 bases, leaving 7 bases between the germline ends. The CDR3 runs 13 residues. The CDR3, as DNA: TGTGCCAGCAGTGGTCAGGGCTACAATGAGCAGTTCTTC. It is translated as CASSGQGYNEQFF.

The chain employs TRBV4-2 and TRBJ1-6, with D possibly matching TRBD1 (6 bases). CDR1 LGHNA and CDR2 YNFKEQ come from the germline V gene. V lost 0 bases to trimming and J lost 11 bases, with 14 bases between them. There are 15 residues in the CDR3. CDR3 region: CASSQDLGDMAPLHF. The CDR3 nucleotides are TGTGCCAGCAGCCAAGATCTGGGGGACATGGCACCCCTCCACTTT.

This clone was recorded once. Different DNA sequences within this sample yield the same CDR3. The chain has TRBV24-1 and TRBJ2-1; 14 bases align to TRBD2. Germline V gene sequence: CDR1 KGHDR, CDR2 SFDVKD. J gave up 6 bases and V 3 bases, and 3 bases lay outside the gene matches. This CDR3 contains 16 residues. CDR3 in amino acids: CATSDPGLAGGNEQFF. The CDR3 region has the DNA TGTGCCACCAGTGATCCCGGACTAGCGGGGGGCAATGAGCAGTTCTTC.

This clone has only a few counts. One junction end disagrees with the germline gene, perhaps due to a read error. The chain carries TRBV19 and TRBJ2-7; TRBD1 aligns across 7 bases. CDR1 is LNHDA, CDR2 SQIVND, per germline (reference sequence). CDR3 length equals 10 residues. This chain's CDR3 is CRGTVYEQYF. The CDR3 DNA follows: TGCAGGGGGACGGTCTACGAGCAGTACTTC.

The chain is built from TRBV30 and TRBJ1-2; D is uncertain. The CDR3 covers 13 residues. V was pared by 2 bases and J by 3 bases, with 10 bases between. The germline gives CDR1 GTSNPN, CDR2 SVGIG (reference sequence). The CDR3 here is CAWSPEGHYGYTF. DNA for the CDR3: TGTGCCTGGAGTCCAGAGGGCCACTATGGCTACACCTTC.

Only one count was recorded for this clone. J is TRBJ2-5 and V is TRBV5-4; possible D gene TRBD1, 5 bases. Germline V gene sequence: CDR1 SGHNT, CDR2 YYREEE (reference sequence). With 2 bases removed from V and 4 bases from J, the gap between germline ends came to 12 bases. The CDR3 runs to 14 residues. The CDR3 is CASSFRMGLETQYF. The CDR3 DNA is TGTGCCAGCAGCTTTAGGATGGGGCTAGAGACCCAGTACTTC.

By proportion, this clone is medium-sized (0.01 to 0.1%). J is TRBJ1-1 and V is TRBV10-1; D perhaps matches TRBD1 (6 bases). V lost 6 bases, J lost 5 bases, and 10 bases lay in between. There are 12 residues in the CDR3. Per germline, CDR1 WNHNN and CDR2 SYGVQD (reference sequence). The CDR3 here is CASSHDRTEAFF. CDR3 sequence (DNA): TGCGCCAGCAGCCACGACAGGACTGAAGCTTTCTTT.

J is TRBJ1-1 and V is TRBV16, with D possibly TRBD1 on 5 matching bases. This CDR3 is 14 amino acids long. The V and J ends lost 1 base and 2 bases respectively, with 8 bases between them. CDR1 is KGHSY and CDR2 is FQNENV in the germline V gene. The CDR3 sequence is CASSQLGGNTEAFF. CDR3 bases: TGTGCCAGCAGCCAATTGGGGGGTAACACTGAAGCTTTCTTT.

The CDR3 here is CASSPPGTGDEKLFF. CDR3 in DNA: TGCGCCAGCAGCCCACCCGGGACAGGTGATGAAAAACTGTTTTTT. This rearrangement joins TRBV4-1 to TRBJ1-4, with 8 bases that match TRBD1. This CDR3 is built from 15 residues. V dropped 4 bases and J dropped 6; count of bases not matched to a gene: 7. Germline V lookup: CDR1 MGHRA, CDR2 YSYEKL.

V and J are TRBV5-1 and TRBJ1-4, with D unresolved. Between the trimmed V and J ends, which lost 1 base and 0 bases, there was a span of 4 bases. Germline-derived CDR1 and CDR2 are SGHRS and YFSETQ. The CDR3 extends over 14 amino acids. CDR3 protein: CASSLTATNEKLFF. For the CDR3, the DNA is TGCGCCAGCAGCTTGACAGCAACTAATGAAAAACTGTTTTTT.

This rearrangement joins TRBV7-6 to TRBJ1-1, with D unclear. Trimming cost V 4 bases and J 8 bases, with 14 bases left between them. The germline gives CDR1 SGHVS, CDR2 FNYEAQ. CDR3 length equals 13 residues. CDR3 bases: TGTGCCAGCAGCTATTCCACGGGGAGAGAAGCTTTCTTT. Translating gives CASSYSTGREAFF.

The V and J genes are TRBV2 and TRBJ2-1; 8 nucleotides align to TRBD2. After removal of 7 bases from V and 8 bases from J, the junction contained 13 bases not matched to a gene. Germline V CDR1 and CDR2: SNHLY, FYNNEI. The CDR3 is 15 residues long. CDR3 DNA: TGTGCCAGCATGGGAGTACGGGAGGGCCGTCATGAGCAGTTCTTC. This encodes CASMGVREGRHEQFF. The variable domain in full, completed from reference TRBV2 and TRBJ2-1, reads EPEVTQTPSHQVTQMGQEVILRCVPISNHLYFYWYRQILGQKVEFLVSFYNNEISEKSEIFDDQFSVERPDGSNFTLKIRSTKLEDSAMYFCASMGVREGRHEQFFGPGTRLTVL.

This clone was counted between two and nine times. The CDR3 nucleotides read TGTGCCAGCAGAAAAGCGGGTGGAAGTTACGAGCAGTACTTC. It is translated as CASRKAGGSYEQYF. This rearrangement joins TRBV27 to TRBJ2-7; tentatively, D is TRBD2 (6 bases). Germline V gene data show CDR1 as MNHEY and CDR2 as SMNVEV (reference sequence). The CDR3 totals 14 residues. Trimming cost V 6 bases and J 4 bases, with 16 bases left between them.

This clone was observed a handful of times. The chain joins TRBV14 to TRBJ1-1, with D possibly being TRBD1 (5 bases). Trimming removed 6 bases at V and 3 bases at J, with 14 bases between. Germline CDR1 reads SGHDN; CDR2 reads FVKESK. This CDR3 region has 14 residues. The chain's CDR3 is CASRNRGFDTEAFF. CDR3 sequence (DNA): TGTGCCAGCAGAAACCGGGGGTTTGACACTGAAGCTTTCTTT.

The chain carries TRBV19 and TRBJ1-2, with a tentative D call TRBD1 (6 bases). V was trimmed by 5 bases and J by 8 bases, leaving 30 bases between them. CDR3 length: 18 residues. The V gene's germline CDR1 is LNHDA and CDR2 SQIVND (reference sequence). CDR3 nucleotides: TGTGCCAGTAGTCCGAGCGCCGTTCCGGGACATTTCCCGCTAGGCTACACCTTC. It encodes CASSPSAVPGHFPLGYTF.

The chain links TRBV28 to TRBJ2-7; 8 nucleotides line up with TRBD1. The V and J ends lost 6 bases and 2 bases, in that order; junction bases with no gene match: 9. Germline values: CDR1 MDHEN, CDR2 SYDVKM. The CDR3 consists of 15 residues. The CDR3 nucleotides read TGTGCCAGCAGACCAACGCAGGGGGCAGCCTACGAGCAGTACTTC. It specifies CASRPTQGAAYEQYF.

V usage is TRBV11-2 and J usage is TRBJ2-5, with 10 bases matching TRBD2. V shed 3 bases, J shed 2 bases, and the junction held 6 bases outside the gene matches. The CDR3 contains 16 residues. CDR1 SGHAT and CDR2 FQNNGV come from the germline V gene. CDR3 sequence reads: CASSFSGRPPQETQYF. DNA of the CDR3: TGTGCCAGCAGCTTTAGCGGGAGGCCACCACAAGAGACCCAGTACTTC.

V usage is TRBV3-1 (or the pseudogene TRBV3-2) and J usage is TRBJ1-1, with 7 bases matching TRBD1. V dropped 4 bases and J dropped 0; count of bases not matched to a gene: 11. This CDR3 spans 17 amino acids. Germline-derived CDR1 and CDR2 are LGHDT and YNNKEL (reference sequence). The CDR3 loop is CASSPYRDSLLNTEAFF. For the CDR3, the DNA is TGTGCCAGCAGCCCGTACCGGGACAGCTTGTTGAACACTGAAGCTTTCTTT.

The chain uses TRBV4-1 and TRBJ2-3; 7 bases align to TRBD1. CDR3 length equals 18 residues. J was trimmed by 0 bases and V by 0 bases; bases with no gene match: 9. CDR1 and CDR2 from the germline V gene are MGHRA and YSYEKL. The CDR3 spells CASSQDVPGQTSTDTQYF. The DNA for the CDR3 is TGCGCCAGCAGCCAAGATGTCCCGGGACAGACTAGCACAGATACGCAGTATTTT.